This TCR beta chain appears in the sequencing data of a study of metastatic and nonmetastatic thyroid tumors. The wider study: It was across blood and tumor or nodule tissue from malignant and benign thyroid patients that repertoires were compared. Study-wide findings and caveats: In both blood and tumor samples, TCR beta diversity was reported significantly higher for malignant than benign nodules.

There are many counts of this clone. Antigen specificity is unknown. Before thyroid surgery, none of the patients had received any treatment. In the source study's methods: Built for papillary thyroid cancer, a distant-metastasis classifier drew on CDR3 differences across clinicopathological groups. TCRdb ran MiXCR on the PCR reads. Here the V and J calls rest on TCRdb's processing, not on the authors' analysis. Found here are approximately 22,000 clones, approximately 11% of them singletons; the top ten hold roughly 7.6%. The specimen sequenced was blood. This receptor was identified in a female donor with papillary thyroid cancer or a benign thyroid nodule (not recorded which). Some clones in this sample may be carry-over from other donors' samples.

The CDR3 sequence is CSARGRAGSYEQFF. CDR3 DNA sequence: TGCAGTGCCCGCGGGAGGGCTGGTTCCTATGAGCAGTTCTTC. The chain couples TRBV20-1 to TRBJ2-1; 9 bases line up with TRBD2. The CDR3 consists of 14 residues. The junction had 11 bases not matched to a gene; V was cut back by 6 bases and J by 8 bases. Per germline, CDR1 DFQATT and CDR2 SNEGSKA (reference sequence).